A selection of T cell receptor beta chains follows, all from one sample in a study of early T cells in non-severe SARS-CoV-2 infection. TCRdb processed the 5' RACE reads anew with MiXCR; each CDR3 protein has one entry. The table lists more than 65,000 distinct CDR3 sequences, roughly 4.6% of them singletons. The starting material was whole blood, obtained at baseline. All receptors come from an adult who was a healthcare worker with PCR-confirmed SARS-CoV-2 infection or an uninfected control (not recorded which). The donor label of this sample is uncertain. CDR3s include the opening cysteine and the closing phenylalanine or tryptophan. Fields, in order: J gene, clone size, V gene, D gene, CDR3 protein, CDR3 DNA. A D gene is named only where the DNA matches it firmly. The size entry is marked missing in some rows and otherwise reads once, few, many or a size class.

>TRBJ1-1|few|TRBV5-5|.
CASSLFPENTEAFF
TGTGCCAGCAGCTTGTTCCCCGAGAACACTGAAGCTTTCTTT
>TRBJ2-1|few|TRBV4-1|.
CASSHAGDEQFF
TGCGCCAGCAGCCACGCCGGGGATGAGCAGTTCTTC
>TRBJ1-3|few|TRBV5-6|TRBD1
CASSWDSLNTIYF
TGTGCCAGCAGCTGGGACAGCTTAAACACCATATATTTT
>TRBJ1-4|many|TRBV7-2|TRBD1
CASRQWDRGNEKLFF
TGTGCCAGCAGACAATGGGACAGGGGGAATGAAAAACTGTTTTTT
>TRBJ2-7|many|TRBV20-1|.
CSARDRPGISYEQYF
TGCAGTGCTAGAGATCGTCCAGGTATCTCCTACGAGCAGTACTTC
>TRBJ2-1|many|TRBV10-1|.
CASEEYQRDNEQFF
TGCGCCAGCGAGGAGTACCAGCGGGACAATGAGCAGTTCTTC
>TRBJ2-7|many|TRBV20-1|TRBD2
CSATIAGEQYF
TGCAGTGCTACCATAGCGGGGGAGCAGTACTTC
>TRBJ1-5|many|TRBV27|TRBD1
CASRRTGGYSNQPQHF
TGTGCCAGCAGGCGTACAGGGGGCTATAGCAATCAGCCCCAGCATTTT
>TRBJ1-1|many|TRBV11-1|.
CASSPDGMYTEAFF
TGTGCCAGCAGCCCGGACGGTATGTACACTGAAGCTTTCTTT
>TRBJ2-6|few|TRBV18|.
CASSPGQLYSGANVLTF
TGTGCCAGCTCACCAGGGCAGTTATACTCTGGGGCCAACGTCCTGACTTTC
>TRBJ2-1|many|TRBV20-1|.
CSARWENEQFF
TGCAGTGCTAGGTGGGAGAATGAGCAGTTCTTC
>TRBJ2-7|many|TRBV28|TRBD1
CASSTGTGVVEQYF
TGTGCCAGCAGTACCGGGACAGGGGTTGTCGAGCAGTACTTC
>TRBJ2-1|.|TRBV28|.
CASSLTRLGAEQFF
TGTGCCAGCAGTTTGACGAGACTAGGGGCTGAGCAGTTCTTC
>TRBJ2-3|many|TRBV27|.
CASSSLSITDTQYF
TGTGCCAGCAGTTCCCTCAGTATCACAGATACGCAGTATTTT
>TRBJ2-3|few|TRBV20-1|TRBD1
CSARATLTGGSTDTQYF
TGCAGTGCTAGAGCCACTTTGACAGGGGGGAGCACAGATACGCAGTATTTT
>TRBJ2-5|few|TRBV10-1|.
CASSHPKARRHQETQYF
TGCGCCAGCAGTCACCCTAAGGCCAGGCGTCACCAAGAGACCCAGTACTTC
>TRBJ2-7|many|TRBV7-9|TRBD1
CASSLDRAQGYF
TGTGCCAGCAGCTTGGACAGGGCCCAGGGATACTTC
>TRBJ2-1|.|TRBV7-3|.
CASSLFPPQGGDEQFF
TGTGCCAGCAGCTTATTCCCCCCCCAGGGAGGTGATGAGCAGTTCTTC
>TRBJ1-1|many|TRBV4-3|TRBD1
CASSQDLDRGLEAFF
TGCGCCAGCAGCCAAGATCTGGACAGGGGGCTGGAGGCTTTCTTT
>TRBJ1-1|.|TRBV6-2/TRBV6-3|.
CASNPPPGHIDTEAFF
TGTGCCAGCAACCCGCCCCCGGGACACATCGACACTGAAGCTTTCTTT
>TRBJ1-2|many|TRBV6-5|.
CASSLRQTIRYGYTF
TGTGCCAGCAGTCTCCGACAGACAATCAGATATGGCTACACCTTC
>TRBJ2-2|many|TRBV7-9|.
CASTDTNTGELFF
TGTGCCAGCACCGACACGAACACCGGGGAGCTGTTTTTT
>TRBJ2-1|many|TRBV11-1|.
CASSLFGGELYNEQFF
TGTGCCAGCAGCTTATTCGGCGGGGAGCTCTACAATGAGCAGTTCTTC
>TRBJ2-1|many|TRBV11-2|.
CASSSGHGPSYNEQFF
TGTGCCAGCAGCTCGGGACACGGGCCCTCCTACAATGAGCAGTTCTTC
>TRBJ2-2|.|TRBV7-2|TRBD1
CASSQQTGVPGELFF
TGTGCCAGCAGCCAACAGACAGGGGTCCCCGGGGAGCTGTTTTTT
>TRBJ2-7|few|TRBV6-1|.
CASSSPSAGMYEQYF
TGTGCCAGCAGCTCGCCCAGCGCGGGAATGTACGAGCAGTACTTC
>TRBJ2-3|many|TRBV29-1|.
CSVVPKTDTQYF
TGCAGCGTTGTCCCCAAAACAGATACGCAGTATTTT
>TRBJ2-2|many|TRBV20-1|.
CSASKGRVTGELFF
TGCAGTGCTAGTAAGGGGCGGGTCACCGGGGAGCTGTTTTTT
>TRBJ2-7|.|TRBV11-2|.
CASSSGVRSYEQYF
TGTGCCAGCAGCTCAGGGGTTCGGTCCTACGAGCAGTACTTC
>TRBJ1-1|.|TRBV6-6|.
CASSSSSRGTEAFF
TGTGCCAGCAGTTCCTCCTCCAGGGGTACTGAAGCTTTCTTT
>TRBJ2-7|many|TRBV11-2|TRBD2
CASSLAEGSGGLPYEQYF
TGTGCCAGCAGCTTAGCGGAGGGTAGCGGGGGCCTCCCCTACGAGCAGTACTTC
>TRBJ1-2|few|TRBV19|TRBD1
CASTTANRGIYGYTF
TGTGCCAGTACCACCGCGAACAGGGGAATCTATGGCTACACCTTC
>TRBJ2-5|few|TRBV7-2|.
CASSVIWGRQETQYF
TGTGCCAGCAGCGTAATCTGGGGGAGGCAAGAGACCCAGTACTTC
>TRBJ2-7|many|TRBV11-2|.
CASSLVTSREQYF
TGTGCCAGCAGCTTAGTCACTTCACGGGAGCAGTACTTC
>TRBJ2-5|many|TRBV20-1|.
CSARGGTSQETQYF
TGCAGTGCTAGAGGTGGGACTTCTCAAGAGACCCAGTACTTC
>TRBJ2-5|many|TRBV20-1|TRBD2
CSARDRTSGKTQETQYF
TGCAGTGCTAGAGACAGGACTAGCGGGAAGACCCAAGAGACCCAGTACTTC
>TRBJ2-5|few|TRBV6-6|TRBD2
CASSTTSGLSETQYF
TGTGCCAGCAGTACGACTAGCGGCCTGAGTGAGACCCAGTACTTC
>TRBJ2-3|few|TRBV2|.
CASNWAGRTDTQYF
TGTGCCAGCAACTGGGCGGGGCGCACAGATACGCAGTATTTT
>TRBJ1-4|.|TRBV7-9|.
CASSSNQGIEKLFF
TGTGCCAGCAGCTCGAACCAGGGAATTGAAAAACTGTTTTTT
>TRBJ2-2|few|TRBV20-1|TRBD1
CSARDRGTGATGELFF
TGCAGTGCTAGAGATCGGGGGACAGGGGCCACCGGGGAGCTGTTTTTT
>TRBJ2-1|few|TRBV18|TRBD2
CASSPPVSLRGGFYNEQFF
TGTGCCAGCTCACCACCGGTATCACTTCGGGGGGGTTTCTACAATGAGCAGTTCTTC
>TRBJ2-2|.|TRBV9|.
CASSPLGEREAGELFF
TGTGCCAGCAGCCCCCTCGGTGAGAGAGAGGCCGGGGAGCTGTTTTTT
>TRBJ1-5|many|TRBV12-3/TRBV12-4|.
CASTYYTAYSNQPQHF
TGTGCCAGCACCTACTACACCGCTTATAGCAATCAGCCCCAGCATTTT
>TRBJ1-3|many|TRBV5-4|.
CASSLWSSGNTIYF
TGTGCCAGCAGCTTGTGGTCCTCTGGAAACACCATATATTTT
>TRBJ1-2|many|TRBV6-4|TRBD1
CASSDGQGHSYGYTF
TGTGCCAGCAGTGATGGACAGGGTCATTCCTATGGCTACACCTTC
>TRBJ2-7|.|TRBV7-8|TRBD1
CASSLGGYRGYEQYF
TGTGCCAGCAGCTTAGGGGGTTACAGGGGTTACGAGCAGTACTTC
>TRBJ1-1|few|TRBV3-1|.
CASSPYPGVGTEAFF
TGTGCCAGCAGCCCCTATCCCGGGGTGGGCACTGAAGCTTTCTTT
>TRBJ1-6|many|TRBV6-1|.
CASSEAGRGGGNSPLHF
TGTGCCAGCAGTGAAGCGGGACGCGGAGGGGGTAATTCACCCCTCCACTTT
>TRBJ2-3|many|TRBV11-2|.
CASSLEVLGADTQYF
TGTGCCAGCAGCTTAGAAGTTCTCGGGGCAGATACGCAGTATTTT
>TRBJ2-7|many|TRBV30|.
CAWIGDSDEQYF
TGTGCCTGGATTGGGGATTCGGACGAGCAGTACTTC
>TRBJ2-3|many|TRBV6-5|.
CASSYSSSGTRGTDTQYF
TGTGCCAGCAGTTACTCGAGCAGTGGGACTCGAGGCACAGATACGCAGTATTTT
>TRBJ2-6|few|TRBV19|.
CASSIGGSGANVLTF
TGTGCCAGTAGTATTGGTGGCTCTGGGGCCAACGTCCTGACTTTC
>TRBJ2-3|few|TRBV3-1|TRBD1
CASSQGQGMEYF
TGTGCCAGCAGCCAAGGACAGGGAATGGAATATTTT
>TRBJ1-1|.|TRBV7-3|TRBD1
CASSRGQGRTEAFF
TGTGCCAGCAGCCGCGGACAGGGGCGCACTGAAGCTTTCTTT